This T cell receptor (beta chain) was recorded in a study of cytomegalovirus exposure and HLA in healthy donors. Per germline, CDR1 SGHVS and CDR2 FNYEAQ. The ends were cut back, 5 bases at V and 2 bases at J, with 12 bases in the middle. This CDR3 region has 14 residues. 60 Vbeta and 13 Jbeta primers were used in PCR. The protocol was immunoSEQ multiplex PCR, while the TCRdb copy is restricted to in-frame clones and leaves out a portion. The sample includes approximately 67,000 clones, roughly two thirds of them seen just once. The V call is TRBV7-6, the J call TRBJ1-2; D unclear. Sequencing was carried out using PBMCs. This receptor was obtained from a woman under 40 in good health and CMV-seronegative. CDR3 amino acids: CASSRSDGNYGYTF. In DNA, the CDR3 is TGTGCCAGCAGCCGTTCAGACGGGAACTATGGCTACACCTTC.